The sequence of this TCR beta chain was determined in a study of response to subunit inactivated influenza vaccine. Study results and caveats: The authors proposed limited new T cell recruitment per seasonal influenza vaccination.

This clonotype has a handful of counts. Its cognate antigen is unknown. TCRdb independently ran MiXCR on the RT-PCR reads; one entry per CDR3 protein. The repertoire holds approximately 500,000 distinct CDR3 sequences, with 10% to 15% as singletons. The CDR3 length is 15 residues. Germline assignment: CDR1 SGHDT and CDR2 YYEEEE. Between the trimmed V and J ends, which lost 0 bases and 4 bases, there was a span of 13 bases. The rearrangement links TRBV5-6 to TRBJ1-2; perhaps TRBD1 as D (6 bases). The source was PBMCs from blood, collected 45 days after vaccination. The clonotype was recovered from a man aged 50 to 60 who received an inactivated influenza vaccine. CDR3 coding DNA: TGTGCCAGCAGCTTGGAGGGGGGAAGTAGCTATGGCTACACCTTC. Its protein is CASSLEGGSSYGYTF. The variable domain in full, with the rest retrieved from reference TRBV5-6 and TRBJ1-2, is DAGVTQSPTHLIKTRGQQVTLRCSPKSGHDTVSWYQQALGQGPQFIFQYYEEEERQRGNFPDRFSGHQFPNYSSELNVNALLLGDSALYLCASSLEGGSSYGYTFGSGTRLTVV.